This paragraph covers one T cell receptor beta chain sequence. The antigen is not known. TCRdb keeps only in-frame clones here, not all; method: immunoSEQ multiplex PCR. The table has about 130,000 clones, approximately 86% seen once. These data originate in a study of identifying expanded T cells in peripheral blood. Study results and limitations: Across healthy donors, higher total template counts meant significantly greater roughly two-week count variance. Over about two and four weeks, about 15 and 19 clones changed, versus around 1.1 between replicates.

During the collection period, no donor immune events like infections were recorded. What was sequenced was blood. This receptor was taken from a person between 18 and 75 years old in good health.

The DNA of the CDR3 is TGTGCCAGTAGATCCGGGACAGGGGTCGGAGAGCAGTACTTC. It specifies CASRSGTGVGEQYF. The V call is TRBV19, the J call TRBJ2-7, with 10 bases that match TRBD1. CDR3 length: 14 amino acids. Germline loops: CDR1 LNHDA, CDR2 SQIVND (reference sequence). Germline trimming cut 6 bases from V and 7 bases from J; bases unmatched to any gene: 9.